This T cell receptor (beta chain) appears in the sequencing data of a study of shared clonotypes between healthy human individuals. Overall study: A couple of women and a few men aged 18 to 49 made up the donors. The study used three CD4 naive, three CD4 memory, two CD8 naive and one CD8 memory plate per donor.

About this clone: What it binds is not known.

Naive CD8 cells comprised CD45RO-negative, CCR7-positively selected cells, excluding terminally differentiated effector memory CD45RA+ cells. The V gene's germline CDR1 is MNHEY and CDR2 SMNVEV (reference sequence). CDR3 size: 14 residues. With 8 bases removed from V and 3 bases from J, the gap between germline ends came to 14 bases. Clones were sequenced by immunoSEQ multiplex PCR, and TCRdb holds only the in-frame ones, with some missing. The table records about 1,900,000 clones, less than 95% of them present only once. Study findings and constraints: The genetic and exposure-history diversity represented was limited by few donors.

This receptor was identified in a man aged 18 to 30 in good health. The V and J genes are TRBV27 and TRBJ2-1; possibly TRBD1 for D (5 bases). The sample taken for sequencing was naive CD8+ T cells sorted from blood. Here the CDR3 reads CASVRQGGYNEQFF. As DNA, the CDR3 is TGTGCCAGCGTCAGGCAGGGTGGCTACAATGAGCAGTTCTTC.